A selection of T cell receptor beta chains follows, all from one sample in a study of blood T cell repertoires in COVID-19. TCRdb's table, derived via immunoSEQ multiplex PCR, lists solely in-frame clones and lacks some. The top ten clones hold 0.83% of a sample with some 120,000 clones, over 70% of them seen once. What was sequenced was peripheral blood. These receptors came from a woman in her sixties or seventies with acute or convalescent COVID-19. Each CDR3 is given with its conserved first and last residue. The D gene is left open where the match is weak. The listing skips clone size in some rows; elsewhere it reads once, few, many or a size class.

CDR3nt | CDR3aa | d_gene | abundance | j_gene | v_gene
TGTGCCATCGGGGACAGGGGTCCCTACGAGCAGTACTTC | CAIGDRGPYEQYF | TRBD1 | NA | TRBJ2-7 | TRBV10-3
TGCAGCGTTGACGCCCCTAGCGGACCTTCCTACGAGCAGTACTTC | CSVDAPSGPSYEQYF | TRBD2 | NA | TRBJ2-7 | TRBV29-1
TGTGCCAGCTCACCGGACTCACAAGAGACCCAGTACTTC | CASSPDSQETQYF | NA | NA | TRBJ2-5 | TRBV18
TGTGCCAGCAGTTATCCAGGAGGGAACACTGAAGCTTTCTTT | CASSYPGGNTEAFF | NA | NA | TRBJ1-1 | TRBV5-4
TGTGCCAGCAGCCAAGAAGGGCTAGCTGGGTACAATGAGCAGTTCTTC | CASSQEGLAGYNEQFF | NA | NA | TRBJ2-1 | TRBV14
TGTGCCAGCAGCCAAGATCGCGGCACAGATACGCAGTATTTT | CASSQDRGTDTQYF | NA | NA | TRBJ2-3 | TRBV14
TGTGCCAGCAGCTGGGACAGAAACTATGGCTACACCTTC | CASSWDRNYGYTF | TRBD1 | NA | TRBJ1-2 | TRBV5-8
TGCGCCAGCAAGCTTGGGACTAGCGTGTACCAAGAGACCCAGTACTTC | CASKLGTSVYQETQYF | TRBD2 | NA | TRBJ2-5 | TRBV5-1
TGTGCCAGTAGTATGGCAGGGGGTATCACTGAAGCTTTCTTT | CASSMAGGITEAFF | TRBD1 | NA | TRBJ1-1 | TRBV19
TGCAGCGTTGAAGATCGAAGCCTAGCGACCAACACCGGGGAGCTGTTTTTT | CSVEDRSLATNTGELFF | NA | NA | TRBJ2-2 | TRBV29-1
TGTGCCAGCAGCTTGGCCGGGGGTAATGAAAAACTGTTTTTT | CASSLAGGNEKLFF | NA | NA | TRBJ1-4 | TRBV5-4
TGTGCCAGTAGTATACGACGGAGCTCCTACGAGCAGTACTTC | CASSIRRSSYEQYF | NA | NA | TRBJ2-7 | TRBV19
TGTGCCAGCAGTATTGGGGAGGGGGTTTTGCCTTTCTTT | CASSIGEGVLPFF | NA | NA | TRBJ1-1 | TRBV12-3/TRBV12-4
TGTGCCAGCAGCTTGGACGTAGGGGGTGGCTACACCTTC | CASSLDVGGGYTF | NA | NA | TRBJ1-2 | TRBV7-9
TGTGCCAGCAGACAACGGGACAGATATGGCTACACCTTC | CASRQRDRYGYTF | TRBD1 | few | TRBJ1-2 | TRBV5-4
TGTGCCAGTAGTCCCCGGGAAGGCTCTGGAAACACCATATATTTT | CASSPREGSGNTIYF | NA | NA | TRBJ1-3 | TRBV19
TGTGCCAGCAGACCTCCAGGGTCCTATGGCTACACCTTC | CASRPPGSYGYTF | NA | NA | TRBJ1-2 | TRBV7-9
TGTGCCAGCAGCCCTTCCCCACTGGGGGGCACTGAAGCTTTCTTT | CASSPSPLGGTEAFF | NA | once | TRBJ1-1 | TRBV4-2
TGTGCCAGCTCACCGTACAGGGACAACTATGGCTACACCTTC | CASSPYRDNYGYTF | NA | once | TRBJ1-2 | TRBV18
TGTGCCACCAGCAGAGATCCGGCGGGGGTCCTCAATGAGCAGTTCTTC | CATSRDPAGVLNEQFF | TRBD2 | NA | TRBJ2-1 | TRBV15
TGTGCCAGCAGCCGGGACAGGCCGGGCACCGGGGAGCTGTTTTTT | CASSRDRPGTGELFF | TRBD1 | NA | TRBJ2-2 | TRBV9
TGCAGCGTGGGGTACGGTGGGAGGACAGATACGCAGTATTTT | CSVGYGGRTDTQYF | NA | NA | TRBJ2-3 | TRBV29-1
TGTGCCAGCAGTGAAGGAGCGGGGGCCCTGTACGAGCAGTACTTC | CASSEGAGALYEQYF | TRBD2 | NA | TRBJ2-7 | TRBV6-1
TGTGCCTGGAGTTACGATATAGGGCAGGGGGAGACCCAGTACTTC | CAWSYDIGQGETQYF | NA | NA | TRBJ2-5 | TRBV30
TGTGCCAGCACTCACGCTAGGACCGGGGAGCTGTTTTTT | CASTHARTGELFF | NA | NA | TRBJ2-2 | TRBV12-3/TRBV12-4
TGTGCCAGCAGTGAATGGCAGGGGGTAAACGAGCAGTACTTC | CASSEWQGVNEQYF | TRBD1 | NA | TRBJ2-7 | TRBV6-1
TGTGCCAGCAGCTTAGAAGAGGGGGCAGTGAATTCACCCCTCCACTTT | CASSLEEGAVNSPLHF | TRBD1 | NA | TRBJ1-6 | TRBV7-8
TGCGCCAGCAGCCAAGAACAGTCAGATTATAGCAATCAGCCCCAGCATTTT | CASSQEQSDYSNQPQHF | NA | NA | TRBJ1-5 | TRBV4-1
TGTGCCAGTAGCGACAGGGGGCAGATGGCTAACTATGGCTACACCTTC | CASSDRGQMANYGYTF | TRBD1 | NA | TRBJ1-2 | TRBV19
TGTGCCAGCAGCCCAGATATCACAGATACGCAGTATTTT | CASSPDITDTQYF | NA | NA | TRBJ2-3 | TRBV2
TGTGCCAGCAGCTCAGGGGCACAGAGAAACTATGGCTACACCTTC | CASSSGAQRNYGYTF | NA | NA | TRBJ1-2 | TRBV7-2
TGTGCCAGCAGCAAAGGCGGGACTAGCGGGGGGACCAATGAGCAGTTCTTC | CASSKGGTSGGTNEQFF | NA | NA | TRBJ2-1 | TRBV21-1
TGTGCCAGCAGCCCCGGGTTGGCCTACGAGCAGTACTTC | CASSPGLAYEQYF | NA | NA | TRBJ2-7 | TRBV11-2
TGTGCCAGCAGATCTAGCGGGCTTGTCAATGAGCAGTTCTTC | CASRSSGLVNEQFF | TRBD2 | NA | TRBJ2-1 | TRBV6-5
TGCGCCAGCAGCTTGCCCCTCGACAGTCACTACGAGCAGTACTTC | CASSLPLDSHYEQYF | NA | NA | TRBJ2-7 | TRBV5-1
TGCGCCAGCAGTCCGCGACAATACGGGACAGTGCATGGAAACACCATATATTTT | CASSPRQYGTVHGNTIYF | TRBD1 | few | TRBJ1-3 | TRBV23-1
TGCAGCACCGACGGGGGGCTTGAGCAGTTCTTC | CSTDGGLEQFF | NA | NA | TRBJ2-1 | TRBV29-1